These 24 T cell receptor beta chains share one sample of origin, sequenced in a study of regulatory T cells in long-lasting Graves disease. Time point reported: newly diagnosed GD, antithyroid drugs for less than 3 months. PBMC RNA served as the TCR library source. The authors built TCR beta libraries using iRepertoire HTBI primers and Arm-PCR of CDR3 regions. MiXCR, run by TCRdb on the multiplex PCR reads, gives a single entry per CDR3 protein. The repertoire holds fewer than 650,000 distinct CDR3 sequences, with approximately 15% as singletons. The data were also submitted as part of a second study, on T cells in Graves' hyperthyroidism and ophthalmopathy.

This material consisted of peripheral blood mononuclear cells (PBMCs), taken at new diagnosis, from a patient treated with antithyroid drugs. Receptors originate from a woman in her twenties or thirties with Graves disease.

The table lists this clonotype with many counts. V is TRBV6-1 and J is TRBJ1-2, with D perhaps TRBD1 (5 bases). The CDR3 covers 12 residues. V lost 4 bases and J lost 10, with 13 bases in between. The germline gives CDR1 MNHNS, CDR2 SASEGT. CDR3: CASSAGDRDYTF. The CDR3 DNA is TGTGCCAGCAGTGCCGGCGACAGAGACTACACCTTC.

The chain employs TRBV11-2 and TRBJ1-2; D not resolved. Looked up from germline, CDR1 is SGHAT and CDR2 is FQNNGV. The CDR3 runs to 15 residues. The V and J ends lost 5 bases and 3 bases respectively, with 16 bases between them. This CDR3 is CASSQVSGYDYGYTF. The CDR3, as DNA: TGTGCCAGCAGCCAAGTCAGTGGGTACGACTATGGCTACACCTTC.

This clonotype was recorded many times. The chain combines TRBV20-1 with TRBJ2-3; 9 positions match TRBD2. Germline trimming cut 8 bases from V and 4 bases from J; bases unmatched to any gene: 10. The CDR3 runs 14 residues. Germline-derived CDR1 and CDR2 are DFQATT and SNEGSKA (reference sequence). The CDR3 nucleotides read TGCAGTCGAAGTCTAGCGGGAATTTCAGATACGCAGTATTTT. Translating gives CSRSLAGISDTQYF.

This clonotype has a count of ten or more. The V call is TRBV12-3 or TRBV12-4, the J call TRBJ1-4, with D uncertain. The CDR3 has 15 residues. Trimming took 3 bases from V and 3 from J, leaving 11 bases between them. DNA of the CDR3: TGTGCCAGCAGTTTCTCGGGGTCGGCTAATGAAAAACTGTTTTTT. Amino acid sequence: CASSFSGSANEKLFF.

This clonotype was detected many times. This chain's CDR3 is CASSPPTGTNEQFF. The CDR3 region has the DNA TGTGCCAGCAGTCCCCCGACAGGGACAAATGAGCAGTTCTTC. The V and J genes are TRBV12-3 or TRBV12-4 and TRBJ2-1; 7 positions agree with TRBD1. The CDR3 is 14 residues long. Trimming cost V 5 bases and J 7 bases; bases outside gene matches: 8.

The chain uses TRBV4-1 and TRBJ1-4; the match to TRBD1 covers 10 bases. J gave up 0 bases and V 1 base, and 8 bases lay outside the gene matches. This CDR3 is 19 amino acids long. From germline, CDR1 is MGHRA and CDR2 YSYEKL. In nucleotides, the CDR3 is TGCGCCAGCAGCCAAGCGGACAGGGGGACCTATGCAACTAATGAAAAACTGTTTTTT. Amino acids: CASSQADRGTYATNEKLFF.

A word on this clonotype: Likely a read error: the CDR3 ends without its conserved phenylalanine or tryptophan. The J gene is TRBJ2-7, the V gene TRBV13; tentatively, D is TRBD1 (5 bases). Germline V gene lookup returns CDR1 PRHDT and CDR2 FYEKMQ (reference sequence). This CDR3 comprises 12 residues. The ends were cut back, 2 bases at V and 6 bases at J, with 8 bases in the middle. The CDR3 DNA sequence: TGTGCCAGCAGCTTAAATAGGGGCGAGCAGTACTCC. This sequence encodes CASSLNRGEQYS.

The chain has TRBV6-4 and TRBJ2-1, with TRBD2 matching 8 bases. The CDR3 is made up of 14 amino acids. The germline gives CDR1 MRHNA, CDR2 SNTAGT. V trimming: 3 bases; J trimming: 5 bases; junction bases outside the gene matches: 3. The CDR3 loop is CASSETSEDNEQFF. The CDR3 DNA reads TGTGCCAGCAGTGAGACTAGCGAGGACAATGAGCAGTTCTTC.

This clonotype was counted at least ten times. The rearrangement links TRBV6-2 or TRBV6-3 to TRBJ2-3, with D possibly being TRBD2 (6 bases). This CDR3 has 15 residues. The V end was cut by 4 bases, the J end by 1 base, with 12 bases between. In germline, CDR1 is MNHEY, CDR2 SVGEGT. CDR3 sequence (DNA): TGTGCCAGCAGTTCCGCGGGACTGGGCACAGATACGCAGTATTTT. It encodes CASSSAGLGTDTQYF.

The chain combines TRBV4-2 with TRBJ1-2; no clear D. Trimming removed 0 bases from V and 8 bases from J, with 19 bases in between. CDR1 is LGHNA and CDR2 is YNFKEQ in the germline V gene. The CDR3 contains 16 residues. CDR3 sequence reads: CASSQEWNNYAMGYTF. In DNA form, the CDR3 reads TGTGCCAGCAGCCAAGAGTGGAACAACTATGCTATGGGCTACACCTTC.

There are many counts of this clonotype. J is TRBJ1-1 and V is TRBV29-1; D remains unclear. Germline V gives CDR1 SQVTM, CDR2 ANQGSEA. The CDR3 length is 13 residues. V lost 0 bases to trimming and J lost 2 bases, with 7 bases between them. CDR3 DNA: TGCAGCGTTGAAGACTACACAAACACTGAAGCTTTCTTT. It yields the protein CSVEDYTNTEAFF.

This clonotype has just a few counts. The J gene is TRBJ1-2, the V gene TRBV7-6; D is unresolved. Trimming took 1 base from V and 4 from J, leaving 13 bases between them. The CDR3 consists of 15 residues. Germline V lookup: CDR1 SGHVS, CDR2 FNYEAQ. CDR3 in DNA: TGTGCCAGCAGCTTAGGGCCGGCAGCTGGCTATGGCTACACCTTC. Translation: CASSLGPAAGYGYTF.

This chain connects TRBV11-2 to TRBJ1-6, with 8 bases fitting TRBD1. The germline gives CDR1 SGHAT, CDR2 FQNNGV. The CDR3 is made up of 15 amino acids. The V and J ends lost 3 bases and 6 bases, in that order; junction bases with no gene match: 4. The CDR3 nucleotides are TGTGCCAGCAGCTTGATGGGACAGGTTAATTCACCCCTCCACTTT. It codes for CASSLMGQVNSPLHF.

This clonotype was seen a few times. V gene TRBV20-1 combines with J gene TRBJ2-1; D tentatively reads TRBD1 or TRBD2 (5 bases each). Germline V gene sequence: CDR1 DFQATT, CDR2 SNEGSKA (reference sequence). V was shortened by 8 bases and J by 5 bases, with 13 bases between the two germline ends. CDR3 length: 12 amino acids. The CDR3 nucleotides are TGCAGTTCTCGGGACCCAAACAATGAGCAGTTCTTC. Its translation is CSSRDPNNEQFF.

This chain connects TRBV9 to TRBJ2-7; 13 nucleotides align to TRBD2. The V and J ends lost 1 base and 1 base, in that order; junction bases with no gene match: 2. This CDR3 has 16 amino acids. The germline CDR1 and CDR2 sequences are SGDLS and YYNGEE. The CDR3 DNA is TGTGCCAGCAGCGTATCGGGACTAGCGGGGTCCTACGAGCAGTACTTC. Translated: CASSVSGLAGSYEQYF.

In its sample, this clonotype was seen a few times. The chain recombines TRBV7-9 with TRBJ2-5; D is perhaps TRBD1 (5 bases). In germline, CDR1 is SEHNR, CDR2 FQNEAQ (reference sequence). The CDR3 length is 13 residues. The germline V and J ends were trimmed by 4 bases and 4 bases, with 10 bases remaining between them. The CDR3 loop reads CASSYKDIETQYF. CDR3 sequence (DNA): TGTGCCAGCAGCTACAAGGACATAGAGACCCAGTACTTC.

This clonotype was found a few times. The V call is TRBV6-2 or TRBV6-3, the J call TRBJ2-5; weak D call: TRBD1 (8 bases). The V end lost 7 bases, the J end lost 5 bases, and 23 bases lay between the germline ends. Germline V gene data show CDR1 as MNHEY and CDR2 as SVGEGT. This CDR3 comprises 16 residues. Written as DNA, the CDR3 is TGTGCCAGCAAGGCGGGGGACAGGCCACTCAGGGAGACCCAGTACTTC. Translating it yields CASKAGDRPLRETQYF.

This clonotype was seen ten or more times. The chain combines TRBV28 with TRBJ1-2; TRBD1 matches at 10 bases. After removal of 11 bases from V and 0 bases from J, the junction contained 18 bases not matched to a gene. CDR1 is MDHEN, CDR2 SYDVKM, per germline. The CDR3 consists of 18 residues. The CDR3 protein is CASEGTFGDRGSNYGYTF. The CDR3 DNA reads TGTGCCTCAGAGGGGACATTCGGGGACAGGGGCTCTAACTATGGCTACACCTTC.

This clonotype was observed a few times. A much larger clone sits a single nucleotide away, making a read error possible. The chain links TRBV28 to TRBJ2-2, with D maybe TRBD2 (6 bases). From germline, CDR1 is MDHEN and CDR2 SYDVKM. There are 13 residues in the CDR3. CDR3 sequence: CASRTPGTGGLFF. The CDR3, as DNA: TGTGCCAGCAGGACCCCAGGCACCGGGGGGCTGTTTTTT. The full variable domain, rest sourced from reference TRBV28 and TRBJ2-2, is DVKVTQSSRYLVKRTGEKVFLECVQDMDHENMFWYRQDPGLGLRLIYFSYDVKMKEKGDIPEGYSVSREKKERFSLILESASTNQTSMYLCASRTPGTGGLFFGEGSRLTVL.

This rearrangement joins TRBV30 to TRBJ1-1; no clear D gene. CDR1 and CDR2 (germline): GTSNPN, SVGIG (reference sequence). The CDR3 runs 10 residues. The V end was cut by 8 bases, the J end by 9 bases, with 13 bases between. In DNA, the CDR3 is TGTGCCGACGGTTCTGCCCAAGCTTTCTTT. It is translated as CADGSAQAFF.

A few counts support this clonotype. The gene calls are TRBV30 and TRBJ1-1; D possibly corresponds to TRBD1 (6 bases). V was trimmed by 3 bases and J by 3 bases, leaving 14 bases between them. Germline CDR1 reads GTSNPN; CDR2 reads SVGIG (reference sequence). The CDR3 extends over 14 amino acids. This CDR3 reads CAWRTRQAHTEAFF. Here the CDR3 DNA reads TGTGCCTGGAGAACCCGACAGGCTCACACTGAAGCTTTCTTT.

This clonotype has a count of ten or more. V is TRBV6-2 or TRBV6-3 and J is TRBJ2-5; 8 nucleotides line up with TRBD2. The CDR3 sequence is 16 residues long. V was clipped by 2 bases and J by 7 bases; unmatched bases: 12. CDR1 is MNHEY and CDR2 is SVGEGT in the germline V gene. The CDR3 here is CASSYGLPGAGGTQYF. CDR3 DNA sequence: TGTGCCAGCAGTTACGGTCTTCCGGGGGCGGGGGGGACCCAGTACTTC.

In its sample, this clonotype was seen many times. The chain has TRBV6-1 and TRBJ2-5, with 9 bases identical to TRBD2. Germline CDR1 is MNHNS and CDR2 is SASEGT. The CDR3 is 15 residues long. The junction had 8 bases not matched to a gene; V was cut back by 5 bases and J by 4 bases. CDR3 bases: TGTGCCAGCAGTACCGCCGGACTAGCGTCAGAGACCCAGTACTTC. This translates into CASSTAGLASETQYF.

This clonotype turned up a few times. This chain connects TRBV5-6 to TRBJ2-1, with D perhaps assigned TRBD1 or TRBD2 (5 bases each). Germline lookup yields CDR1 SGHDT and CDR2 YYEEEE. This CDR3 comprises 12 residues. V was cut by 6 bases and J by 7 bases, with 11 bases left in between. CDR3 sequence reads: CASISWGNEQFF. The CDR3 bases are TGTGCCAGCATCTCATGGGGGAATGAGCAGTTCTTC.